Listed below are T cell receptor beta chains from one sample, sequenced in a study of regulatory T cells in long-lasting Graves disease. TCRdb independently ran MiXCR on the multiplex PCR reads; one entry per CDR3 protein. In the table there are approximately 380,000 distinct CDR3 sequences, less than 25% of which are singletons. The sequenced sample was peripheral blood mononuclear cells (PBMCs), obtained when the disease was refractory, from a patient treated with antithyroid drugs. The receptors shown here come from a female donor with Graves disease. Each CDR3 is given with its conserved first and last residue. D genes are given only for firm matches. Only some rows state a clone size, as once, few, many or a class for expanded clones.

CASTRGGEQYF TGTGCCAGCACGAGGGGGGGCGAGCAGTACTTC TRBJ2-7 . TRBV12-3/TRBV12-4 .
CASSEVRVGNEQYF TGTGCCAGCAGTGAAGTTCGAGTGGGAAATGAGCAGTACTTC TRBJ2-7 . TRBV6-1 .
CASSEYYSPLHF TGTGCCAGCAGTGAATATTATTCACCCCTCCACTTT TRBJ1-6 many TRBV2 .
CASSFPGAIKQYF TGTGCCAGCAGTTTCCCAGGGGCTATCAAGCAGTACTTC TRBJ2-7 many TRBV12-3/TRBV12-4 .
CSVQLSGRAYEQYF TGCAGTGTCCAACTTAGCGGGAGGGCCTACGAGCAGTACTTC TRBJ2-7 . TRBV20-1 TRBD2
CASSAAQGFGNTIYF TGTGCCAGCAGCGCTGCCCAAGGGTTTGGAAACACCATATATTTT TRBJ1-3 . TRBV5-6 .
CASSLLPKIRTYEQYF TGTGCCAGCAGTTTACTTCCGAAGATTCGGACCTACGAGCAGTACTTC TRBJ2-7 many TRBV28 .
CSARAVAKNIQYF TGCAGTGCTAGGGCCGTAGCCAAAAACATTCAGTACTTC TRBJ2-4 once TRBV20-1 .
CASSLALSDGDETQYF TGTGCCAGCAGCCTCGCCCTGTCGGACGGGGATGAGACCCAGTACTTC TRBJ2-5 . TRBV7-8 .
CASSLAVVGQRELYNEQFF TGTGCCAGCAGCTTAGCCGTTGTTGGGCAGCGGGAACTATACAATGAGCAGTTCTTC TRBJ2-1 . TRBV11-2 TRBD2
CASASTGWNYGYTF TGTGCCAGCGCCTCGACAGGTTGGAACTATGGCTACACCTTC TRBJ1-2 few TRBV12-3/TRBV12-4 .